The rows below give T cell receptor beta chains drawn from one sample of a study of regulatory T cells in long-lasting Graves disease. TCRdb used MiXCR to reprocess the multiplex PCR reads, holding one entry per CDR3 protein. The table lists 350,000 to 500,000 distinct CDR3 sequences, 14% of them singletons. These data also formed part of another study, on T cells in Graves' hyperthyroidism and ophthalmopathy.

The sample in question was peripheral blood mononuclear cells (PBMCs), obtained at new diagnosis, from a patient treated with antithyroid drugs. These receptors originate from a woman between 50 and 59 years old with Graves disease. CDR3s include the opening cysteine and the closing phenylalanine or tryptophan. D genes are given only for firm matches. Only some rows state a clone size, as once, few, many or a class for expanded clones.

d_gene,abundance,v_gene,j_gene,CDR3nt,CDR3aa
NA,few,TRBV7-9,TRBJ2-1,TGTGCCAGCAGCTTCGGGGCTAGCTCCTACAATGAGCAGTTCTTC,CASSFGASSYNEQFF
NA,few,TRBV5-1,TRBJ2-7,TGCGCCAGCAGCCCCTCCCGGGACGGTGGTTACGAGCAGTACTTC,CASSPSRDGGYEQYF
NA,few,TRBV5-1,TRBJ2-5,TGCGCCAGCACTCGGGCGGTGGAAGAGACCCAGTACTTC,CASTRAVEETQYF
NA,NA,TRBV6-1,TRBJ2-5,TGTGCCAGCAGCCAGGACCAAGCTGCGGAGACCCAGTACTTC,CASSQDQAAETQYF
TRBD2,NA,TRBV5-1,TRBJ2-7,TGCGCCAGCAGCCCGGGGAAAGAAAGGACTAGCACGGGCTCCTACGAGCAGCACTTC,CASSPGKERTSTGSYEQHF
NA,few,TRBV5-1,TRBJ2-7,TGCGCCAGCAGCTCGGGGGGACAAAACTACGAGCAGTACTTC,CASSSGGQNYEQYF
TRBD1,NA,TRBV28,TRBJ2-5,TGTGCCAGCAGGACCTCCGGGACAGCTTCGGAGACCCAGTACTTC,CASRTSGTASETQYF
TRBD2,many,TRBV28,TRBJ2-7,TGTGCCAGCAGCACCGGACTAGCGGGCTACGCCGAGCAGTACTTC,CASSTGLAGYAEQYF
NA,many,TRBV7-9,TRBJ2-5,TGTGCCAGCAAGCAAGTAAATGGGGTAGAGACCCAGTACTTC,CASKQVNGVETQYF
NA,many,TRBV28,TRBJ2-3,TGTGCCAGCAATTCCCCGGGGGGCCCCACAGATACGCAGTATTTT,CASNSPGGPTDTQYF
TRBD2,many,TRBV12-3/TRBV12-4,TRBJ2-4,TGTGCCAGCAGTTTTCTAGCGGGAGGTGGGAACATTCAGTACTTC,CASSFLAGGGNIQYF
NA,NA,TRBV6-2/TRBV6-3,TRBJ2-1,TGTGCCAGCAGTTACTCAAGACCGGCTATCAATGAGCAGTTCTTC,CASSYSRPAINEQFF
TRBD2,many,TRBV28,TRBJ2-5,TGTGCCAGCAGTCCCCCACCGGGACTAGCGGGAGGGCCTAGAGAGACCCAGTACTTC,CASSPPPGLAGGPRETQYF
NA,many,TRBV28,TRBJ1-5,TGTGCCAGCAGTTTTGTAAGCGTTGAGGGCAATCAGCCCCAGCATTTT,CASSFVSVEGNQPQHF
TRBD2,few,TRBV7-2,TRBJ2-1,TGTGCCAGCAGTCCTCCGACTAGCGGCCTACACAATGAGCAGTTCTTC,CASSPPTSGLHNEQFF
NA,NA,TRBV12-3/TRBV12-4,TRBJ2-1,TGTGCCAGCAGTTCCCCTGGAGGCTCCTACAATGAGCAGTTCTTC,CASSSPGGSYNEQFF
TRBD2,many,TRBV12-5,TRBJ2-1,TGTGCTAGTGGCATTGCGGGCGCGGGAGGGTCGGATGAGCAGTTCTTC,CASGIAGAGGSDEQFF
NA,NA,TRBV7-7,TRBJ2-5,TGTGCCAGCAGCTTTTCCACAGGACACCAAGAGACCCAGTACTTC,CASSFSTGHQETQYF
NA,NA,TRBV30,TRBJ1-2,TGTGCCTGGACGGAGGACCCCGGGACATTCTATGGCTACACCTTC,CAWTEDPGTFYGYTF
NA,many,TRBV12-3/TRBV12-4,TRBJ2-1,TGTGCCAGCAGTCCCCAAGGGGGAGCCTACAATGAGCAGTTCTTC,CASSPQGGAYNEQFF